These 18 T cell receptor beta chains were all obtained from the same sample, sequenced in a study of T cell clusters in autoimmune cytopenias (dated by TCRdb to about 2019). TRB amplification used approximately 0.25 ug of peripheral blood genomic DNA, approximately 41,000 genome equivalents, per sample. Sequencing was carried out with an Illumina MiSeq. Multiplex PCR with a touch-down protocol amplified TRB rearrangements, with the TRB-A and TRB-B primer pools combined in a single tube. One entry per CDR3 protein sequence results from the TCRdb reprocessing of the reads, with DNA left out. The table for this sample records 1,500 to 2,000 distinct CDR3 sequences. The ten top clones hold 69% of the sample. The sample was peripheral blood. All receptors come from a human donor with an autoimmune cytopenia, with autoimmune hepatitis or in good health (not recorded which).

The chain combines TRBV5-4 with TRBJ2-2; absent DNA, TCRdb's TRBD2 call cannot be checked. CDR1 is SGHNT and CDR2 is YYREEE in the germline V gene (reference sequence). This CDR3 is 15 amino acids long. The chain's CDR3 is CASSLKAGNTGELFF.

The chain couples TRBV20-1 to TRBJ2-2; TCRdb designates TRBD1, a call that cannot be tested without DNA. The CDR3 loop spans 16 amino acids. Looked up from germline, CDR1 is DFQATT and CDR2 is SNEGSKA (reference sequence). CDR3 residues: CSARGGPRVNTGELFF.

This clonotype is deemed medium-sized (0.01 to 0.1%) by its frequency. The CDR3 loop reads CASSKDLGDYTDTQYF. This chain uses TRBV11-1 with TRBJ2-3; lacking DNA, the TRBD2 call made by TCRdb goes unchecked. The CDR3 is made up of 16 amino acids. The germline gives CDR1 SGHAT, CDR2 FQDESV (reference sequence).

This sequence joins TRBV6-5 and TRBJ1-1; TCRdb's D gene call, TRBD1, goes unchecked for lack of DNA. This CDR3 spans 13 amino acids. CDR1 is MNHEY, CDR2 SVGAGI, per germline. The CDR3 loop reads CASSQDRGREAFF.

The chain couples TRBV12-3 or TRBV12-4 to TRBJ2-5; TCRdb names TRBD1, which stays unverified in the absence of DNA. The CDR3 length is 15 residues. CDR3 sequence: CASSPPGVNVETQYF.

This rearrangement joins TRBV5-1 to TRBJ2-1; without DNA, the TCRdb call of TRBD1 cannot be checked. This CDR3 has 14 amino acids. Germline CDR1 SGHRS, CDR2 YFSETQ. The chain's CDR3 is CASSWTTGHNEQFF.

The V and J genes are TRBV12-3 or TRBV12-4 and TRBJ2-2. CDR3 size: 14 residues. The CDR3 protein is CASSRQINTGELFF.

The chain combines TRBV10-3 with TRBJ2-3; TCRdb indicates TRBD2, and absent DNA this call remains unverified. CDR3 length: 14 residues. The germline CDR1 and CDR2 sequences are ENHRY and SYGVKD. This CDR3 is CATLAGDAVDTQYF.

This clonotype is labeled medium-sized (0.01 to 0.1%) based on frequency. The J gene is TRBJ2-6, the V gene TRBV6-2 or TRBV6-3. Looked up from germline, CDR1 is MNHEY and CDR2 is SVGEGT. This CDR3 contains 17 residues. The CDR3 sequence: CASSYSTASSGANVLTF.

V and J are TRBV10-1 and TRBJ2-2; with no DNA, the TCRdb D assignment of TRBD1 cannot be verified. The germline V gene encodes CDR1 WNHNN and CDR2 SYGVQD (reference sequence). This CDR3 is 13 amino acids long. The CDR3 sequence: CASNRDNTGELFF.

The chain is built from TRBV12-3 or TRBV12-4 and TRBJ2-5. The CDR3 runs to 11 residues. The CDR3 here is CASSLRETQYF.

The chain carries TRBV6-2 or TRBV6-3 and TRBJ2-7; without DNA, the TCRdb call of TRBD2 cannot be checked. The length of the CDR3 is 19 residues. Germline V lookup: CDR1 MNHEY, CDR2 SVGEGT. The CDR3 loop is CASSYSEGTGTSGLYEQYF.

Frequency places this clonotype as large. V is TRBV20-1 and J is TRBJ1-1; the TRBD1 assignment by TCRdb is unverifiable without DNA. This CDR3 contains 13 residues. Germline lookup yields CDR1 DFQATT and CDR2 SNEGSKA (reference sequence). CDR3 region: CSAEQGGGTEAFF.

This clonotype ranks as medium-sized in terms of frequency. The J gene is TRBJ2-5, the V gene TRBV6-5; the TCRdb D gene call, TRBD1, has no DNA to confirm it. The CDR3 is 15 residues long. Germline CDR1 and CDR2: MNHEY and SVGAGI. The CDR3 sequence: CASSPEGGSQETQYF.

The V call is TRBV7-4, the J call TRBJ2-2; as DNA is missing, the TRBD1 call by TCRdb cannot be tested. From germline, CDR1 is SGHVT and CDR2 SQSDAQ. CDR3 size: 15 residues. This CDR3 is CASSLALRRGGELFF.

By frequency, this clonotype registers medium-sized (0.01 to 0.1%). The chain carries TRBV6-5 and TRBJ1-1. This CDR3 spans 14 amino acids. Per the germline V gene, CDR1 is MNHEY and CDR2 is SVGAGI. The CDR3 sequence is CASSYSGEGTEAFF.

This clonotype is deemed medium-sized by its frequency. The J gene is TRBJ2-1, the V gene TRBV6-6; TCRdb lists TRBD1, though no DNA is available to test this call. The CDR3 length is 12 residues. Germline CDR1 reads MNHNY; CDR2 reads SVGAGI (reference sequence). The chain's CDR3 is CASSDSAGEQFF.

This clonotype counts as medium-sized by frequency. The chain uses TRBV11-2 and TRBJ2-3; without DNA, the TCRdb call of TRBD1 cannot be checked. This CDR3 contains 14 residues. From germline, CDR1 is SGHAT and CDR2 FQNNGV. The CDR3 is CASTAGELTDTQYF.